This T cell receptor beta chain was recovered during a study of T cell repertoires in cytomegalovirus infection. As for the study in general: Both CMV infection and a matching HLA type were indicated by public TCR beta signatures.

TCRdb itself ran the reads through MiXCR, one entry per CDR3 protein. The sample yields approximately 750,000 distinct CDR3 sequences, approximately 34% seen once. Remarks on this clonotype: What it binds is not known.

Study-wide results and limits: Carriers of CMV plus the relevant HLA were identified by cumulative public TCR beta family frequency.

Trimming cost V 6 bases and J 7 bases, with 19 bases left between them. The germline V gene encodes CDR1 SEHNR and CDR2 FQNEAQ (reference sequence). CDR3 length: 16 amino acids. V and J are TRBV7-9 and TRBJ1-6; D gene ambiguous. The sequencing input was PBMCs. This TCR came from a human donor in good health (CMV status not recorded). Some clones in this sample may be carry-over from other donors' samples. Here the CDR3 DNA reads TGTGCCAGCAGTACAACAACGCTGTCCGGGAATTCACCCCTCCACTTT. Protein product: CASSTTTLSGNSPLHF.